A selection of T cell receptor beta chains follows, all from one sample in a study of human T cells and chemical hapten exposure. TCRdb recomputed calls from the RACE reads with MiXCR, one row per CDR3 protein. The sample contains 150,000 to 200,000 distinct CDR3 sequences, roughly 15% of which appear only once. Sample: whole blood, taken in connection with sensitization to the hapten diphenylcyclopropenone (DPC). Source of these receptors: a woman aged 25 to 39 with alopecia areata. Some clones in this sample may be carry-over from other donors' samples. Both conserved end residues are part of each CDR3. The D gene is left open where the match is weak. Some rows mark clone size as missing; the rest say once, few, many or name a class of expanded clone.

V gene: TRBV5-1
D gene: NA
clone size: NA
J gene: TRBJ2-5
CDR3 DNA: TGCGCCAGCAGCCCAGGGTGGGAAGAGACCCAGTACTTC
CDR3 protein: CASSPGWEETQYF

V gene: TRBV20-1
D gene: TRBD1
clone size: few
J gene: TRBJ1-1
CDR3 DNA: TGCAGTGCTAGTGGGACAGGGAACACTGAAGCTTTCTTT
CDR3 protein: CSASGTGNTEAFF

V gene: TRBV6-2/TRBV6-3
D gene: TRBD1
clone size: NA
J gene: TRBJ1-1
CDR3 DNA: TGTGCCAGCAGTTACTCGGACAGGGGGCATTCGATGAACACTGAAGCTTTCTTT
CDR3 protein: CASSYSDRGHSMNTEAFF

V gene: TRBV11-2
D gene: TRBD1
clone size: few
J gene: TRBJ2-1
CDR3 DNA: TGTGCCAGCAGCCCCTACTTGACAGGGTTTAGTGGTGAGCAGTTCTTC
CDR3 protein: CASSPYLTGFSGEQFF

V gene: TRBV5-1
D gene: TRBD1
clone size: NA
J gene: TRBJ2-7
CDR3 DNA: TGCGCCAGCAGCTCTACCGGGACAGGGTGGTACGAGCAGTACTTC
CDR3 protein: CASSSTGTGWYEQYF

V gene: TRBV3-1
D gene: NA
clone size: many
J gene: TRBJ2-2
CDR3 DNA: TGTGCCAGCAGCCAAGGTCAGGGGTATCACGGGGAGCTGTTTTTT
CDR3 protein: CASSQGQGYHGELFF

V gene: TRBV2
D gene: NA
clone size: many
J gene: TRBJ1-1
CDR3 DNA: TGTGCCAGCAGCCTCCGGGGGTCGGGGGCTGAAGCTTTCTTT
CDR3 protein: CASSLRGSGAEAFF

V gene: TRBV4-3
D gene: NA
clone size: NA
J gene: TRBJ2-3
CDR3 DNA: TGCGCCAGCAGCCAAGAAGGGCCCACAGATACGCAGTATTTT
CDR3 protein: CASSQEGPTDTQYF

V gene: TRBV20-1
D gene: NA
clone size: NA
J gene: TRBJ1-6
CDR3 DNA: TGCAGTGCTAGAGATCGAGGCAGTTTGGCATTCTTT
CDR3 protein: CSARDRGSLAFF

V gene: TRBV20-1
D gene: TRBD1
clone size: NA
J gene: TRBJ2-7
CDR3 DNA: TGCAGTGCCGACGGGACAGGCGGCGAGCAGTACTTC
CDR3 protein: CSADGTGGEQYF

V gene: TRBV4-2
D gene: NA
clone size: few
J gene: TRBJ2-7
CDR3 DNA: TGTGCCAGCAGCCGAGGGACGGAGTCCTACGAGCAGTACTTC
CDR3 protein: CASSRGTESYEQYF

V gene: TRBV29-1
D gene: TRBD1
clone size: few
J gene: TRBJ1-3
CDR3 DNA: TGCAGCGATGGGTGGAGGACAGGGAGAAACACCATATATTTT
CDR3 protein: CSDGWRTGRNTIYF

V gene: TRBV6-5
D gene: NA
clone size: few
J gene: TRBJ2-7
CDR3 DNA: TGTGCCAGCAGTTACTCGGCAGAGAGCTCCTACGAGCAGTACTTC
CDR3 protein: CASSYSAESSYEQYF

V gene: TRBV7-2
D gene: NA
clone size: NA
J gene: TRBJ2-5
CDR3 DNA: TGTGCCAGCAGCTTAGCTAGCGGAGAGACCCAGTACTTC
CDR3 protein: CASSLASGETQYF

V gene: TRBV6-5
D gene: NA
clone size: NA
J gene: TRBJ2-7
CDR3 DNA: TGTGCCAGCAGTTACATGATACCCTACGAGCAGTACTTC
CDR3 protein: CASSYMIPYEQYF

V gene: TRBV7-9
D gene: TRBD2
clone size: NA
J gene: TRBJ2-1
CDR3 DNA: TGTGCCAGCAGCCCAAGCGGGGGGAAAGGTTATGAGCAGTTCTTC
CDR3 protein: CASSPSGGKGYEQFF

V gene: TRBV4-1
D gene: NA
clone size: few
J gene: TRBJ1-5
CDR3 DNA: TGCGCCAGCAGCCAAGTAGGGGAATTTCAGCCCCAGCATTTT
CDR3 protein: CASSQVGEFQPQHF

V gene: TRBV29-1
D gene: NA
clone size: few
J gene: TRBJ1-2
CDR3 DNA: TGCAGCGTTGAAGATCAACCGGGGGCTGGCTACACCTTC
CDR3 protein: CSVEDQPGAGYTF

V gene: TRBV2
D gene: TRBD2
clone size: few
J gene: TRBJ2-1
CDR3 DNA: TGTGCCAGCAGGACCGGGACTAGCGGGAGATGGAAGCAGTTCTTC
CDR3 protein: CASRTGTSGRWKQFF

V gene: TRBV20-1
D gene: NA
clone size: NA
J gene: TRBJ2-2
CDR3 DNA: TGCAGTGCCAACCAGGCGAACACCGGGGAGCTGTTTTTT
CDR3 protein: CSANQANTGELFF

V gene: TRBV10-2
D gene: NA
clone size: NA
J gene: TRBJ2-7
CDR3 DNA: TGCGCCAGCAGTGAGAGGGCGATTTACGAGCAGTACTTC
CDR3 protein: CASSERAIYEQYF

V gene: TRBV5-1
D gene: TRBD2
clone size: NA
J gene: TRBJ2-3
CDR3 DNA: TGCGCCAGCAGCTTATCTCAGGGAGCGGGGCCCACAGATACGCAGTATTTT
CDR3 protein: CASSLSQGAGPTDTQYF

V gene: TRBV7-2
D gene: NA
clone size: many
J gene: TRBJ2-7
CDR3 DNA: TGTGCCAGCAGCCCGCAGGCGGGGAGATCCTACGAGCAGTACTTC
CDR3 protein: CASSPQAGRSYEQYF

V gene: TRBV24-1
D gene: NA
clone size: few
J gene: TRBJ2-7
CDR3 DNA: TGTGCCACCAGTGACACGTGGGCCTACGAGCAGTACTTC
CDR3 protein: CATSDTWAYEQYF

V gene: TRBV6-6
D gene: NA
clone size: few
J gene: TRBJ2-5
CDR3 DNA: TGTGCCAGCAGTTCCGTCCGGGGCTCCCAAGAGACCCAGTACTTC
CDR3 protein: CASSSVRGSQETQYF

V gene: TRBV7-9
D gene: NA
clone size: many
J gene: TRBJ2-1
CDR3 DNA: TGTGCCAGCAGCTTAGCGATAGGATCCTACAATGAGCAGTTCTTC
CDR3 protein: CASSLAIGSYNEQFF

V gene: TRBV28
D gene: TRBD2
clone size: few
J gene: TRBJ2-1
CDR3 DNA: TGTGCCAGCGAAAACCGGTGGGGGGGTTCCTACAATGAGCAGTTCTTC
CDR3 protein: CASENRWGGSYNEQFF

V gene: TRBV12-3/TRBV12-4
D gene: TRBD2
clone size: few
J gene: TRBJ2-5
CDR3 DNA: TGTGCCAGCAGTTCAAAGCGGGGCCCAATAGAGACCCAGTACTTC
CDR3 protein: CASSSKRGPIETQYF

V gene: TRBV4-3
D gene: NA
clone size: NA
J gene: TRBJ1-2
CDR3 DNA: TGCGCCAGCAGCCAAGCTGTCGGAAACTATGGCTACACCTTC
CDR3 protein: CASSQAVGNYGYTF

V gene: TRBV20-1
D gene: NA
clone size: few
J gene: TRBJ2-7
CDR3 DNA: TGCAGTGCTAGAGCGGGGAAGTCCTACGAGCAGTACTTC
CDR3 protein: CSARAGKSYEQYF

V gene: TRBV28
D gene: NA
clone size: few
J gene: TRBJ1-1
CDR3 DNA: TGTGCCAGCAGTCCCCTGGGGCCTATCATGGATGCTTTCTTT
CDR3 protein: CASSPLGPIMDAFF